One and the same sample provided the 25 T cell receptor beta chains below, sequenced in a study of OX40 agonist ivuxolimab in advanced cancers. Profiled with immunoSEQ multiplex PCR; TCRdb holds only in-frame clones, not every one. Altogether about 70,000 clones are present, around 80% being singletons, with the ten largest covering approximately 6.7%. Sample: CD4+ or CD8+ T cells sorted from blood, taken in a trial of the OX40 agonist ivuxolimab. The receptors shown here come from an adult with an advanced solid tumor such as melanoma, head and neck, liver or kidney cancer.

The V gene is TRBV7-2, the J gene TRBJ2-2, with TRBD2 identical over 8 bases. The CDR3 has 15 residues. V shed 4 bases, J shed 5 bases, and the junction held 6 bases outside the gene matches. In germline, CDR1 is SGHTA, CDR2 FQGNSA. The CDR3 reads CASSSTRGGTGELFF. The CDR3 nucleotides read TGTGCCAGCAGCTCTACACGCGGGGGGACCGGGGAGCTGTTTTTT. Drawing the rest from reference TRBV7-2 and TRBJ2-2, the complete variable domain is GAGVSQSPSNKVTEKGKDVELRCDPISGHTALYWYRQSLGQGLEFLIYFQGNSAPDKSGLPSDRFSAERTGGSVSTLTIQRTQQEDSAVYLCASSSTRGGTGELFFGEGSRLTVL.

The chain links TRBV6-5 to TRBJ2-7; D ambiguous. Germline loops: CDR1 MNHEY, CDR2 SVGAGI. The V end was cut by 0 bases, the J end by 4 bases, with 10 bases between. This CDR3 spans 14 amino acids. The CDR3 sequence: CASSYSGDVYEQYF. The DNA of the CDR3 is TGTGCCAGCAGTTACTCGGGTGATGTTTACGAGCAGTACTTC.

The chain employs TRBV7-2 and TRBJ2-5, with 11 bases fitting TRBD2. The CDR3 is 18 residues long. From germline, CDR1 is SGHTA and CDR2 FQGNSA. V was clipped by 1 base and J by 0 bases; unmatched bases: 7. The CDR3 region has the DNA TGTGCCAGCAGCTTAGAGATAGCGGGGGGGGCCCACCAAGAGACCCAGTACTTC. Protein sequence: CASSLEIAGGAHQETQYF.

This clone was seen just once. The identical CDR3 is also encoded by other nucleotide sequences in the sample. The genes are TRBV28 and TRBJ2-5, with TRBD1 matching 7 bases. CDR1 MDHEN and CDR2 SYDVKM come from the germline V gene. Trimming took 4 bases from V and 5 from J; bases not matched to a gene: 4. This CDR3 contains 13 residues. Written as DNA, the CDR3 is TGTGCCAGCAGTTCGACGGACAGGGAGACCCAGTACTTC. This sequence encodes CASSSTDRETQYF. Combining the CDR3 with reference TRBV28 and TRBJ2-5 gives the whole variable domain DVKVTQSSRYLVKRTGEKVFLECVQDMDHENMFWYRQDPGLGLRLIYFSYDVKMKEKGDIPEGYSVSREKKERFSLILESASTNQTSMYLCASSSTDRETQYFGPGTRLLVL.

The gene calls are TRBV4-1 and TRBJ2-3; D is perhaps TRBD2 (5 bases). This CDR3 contains 16 residues. Between the trimmed V and J ends, which lost 4 bases and 0 bases, there was a span of 14 bases. Germline assignment: CDR1 MGHRA and CDR2 YSYEKL. The CDR3: CASSPQFGLSTDTQYF. The CDR3 DNA follows: TGCGCCAGCAGCCCACAATTCGGACTCAGCACAGATACGCAGTATTTT.

This clone has a single count. V is TRBV6-4 and J is TRBJ2-3; D could derive from TRBD1 or TRBD2 (5 bases each). This CDR3 comprises 15 residues. V gave up 3 bases and J gave up 1 base, with 11 bases separating them. CDR1 MRHNA and CDR2 SNTAGT come from the germline V gene. The CDR3 nucleotides are TGTGCCAGCAGTGAGCAGGGTAGCGGCACAGATACGCAGTATTTT. Amino acids: CASSEQGSGTDTQYF.

The chain has TRBV5-1 and TRBJ2-3; 8 bases are shared with TRBD1. CDR1 is SGHRS, CDR2 YFSETQ, per germline. Trimming removed 4 bases from V and 0 bases from J; junction bases left unmatched: 7. The CDR3 contains 16 residues. The CDR3 coding sequence is TGCGCCAGCAGCCTAACAGGACAGGGCAGCACAGATACGCAGTATTTT. Protein sequence: CASSLTGQGSTDTQYF.

The rearrangement uses TRBV9 and TRBJ2-1; 12 positions agree with TRBD2. The CDR3 spans 16 residues. The germline V gene has CDR1 SGDLS and CDR2 YYNGEE. J lost 15 bases, V lost 3 bases, and 16 bases had no gene match. In nucleotides, the CDR3 is TGTGCCAGCAGCGGGGGAAGCGCGCTAGCGGGGGGGTCGCTGTTCTTC. Its translation is CASSGGSALAGGSLFF.

The chain uses TRBV27 and TRBJ1-5, with 7 bases aligning to TRBD1. V lost 6 bases to trimming and J lost 3 bases; unmatched junction nucleotides: 8. Per germline, CDR1 MNHEY and CDR2 SMNVEV (reference sequence). The length of the CDR3 is 15 residues. The CDR3 sequence is CASRAGQAPNQPQHF. The CDR3 DNA reads as TGTGCCAGCAGGGCCGGACAGGCCCCCAATCAGCCCCAGCATTTT.

This clone has more than one count but fewer than ten. This chain links TRBV2 with TRBJ1-2; no firm D call. V gave up 5 bases and J gave up 3 bases, with 13 bases separating them. Germline V CDR1 and CDR2: SNHLY, FYNNEI. The CDR3 is 14 amino acids. The CDR3, as DNA: TGTGCCAGCAGTCTGGGATACAGCGACTATGGCTACACCTTC. This sequence encodes CASSLGYSDYGYTF.

The chain links TRBV5-1 to TRBJ1-1, with D maybe TRBD1 (5 bases). The germline CDR1 and CDR2 sequences are SGHRS and YFSETQ. V lost 3 bases, J lost 0 bases, and 9 bases lay in between. There are 14 residues in the CDR3. CDR3 coding DNA: TGCGCCAGCAGCTCAGGGAGCATGAACACTGAAGCTTTCTTT. This sequence encodes CASSSGSMNTEAFF.

This chain uses TRBV18 with TRBJ2-1, with 10 bases fitting TRBD1. The V and J ends lost 3 bases and 9 bases, in that order; junction bases with no gene match: 2. This CDR3 contains 13 residues. Germline loops: CDR1 KGHSH, CDR2 LQKENI. CDR3 sequence reads: CASSPTGGSEQFF. The CDR3 DNA follows: TGTGCCAGCTCACCGACAGGGGGCAGTGAGCAGTTCTTC.

V and J are TRBV7-2 and TRBJ1-5; the match to TRBD1 covers 7 bases. This CDR3 contains 16 residues. V shed 5 bases and J 0 bases; nucleotides not matched to a gene: 7. From germline, CDR1 is SGHTA and CDR2 FQGNSA. The CDR3 protein is CASSAQGGYSNQPQHF. The CDR3 nucleotides are TGTGCCAGCAGCGCGCAGGGGGGATATAGCAATCAGCCCCAGCATTTT.

This clone was detected only once. The chain joins TRBV19 to TRBJ2-4, with no clear D. V shed 5 bases and J shed 0 bases, with 8 bases lying between them. Germline V gives CDR1 LNHDA, CDR2 SQIVND (reference sequence). The CDR3 is 14 amino acids. CDR3 in DNA: TGTGCCAGTAGTGAGGCGGTAGCCAAAAACATTCAGTACTTC. This sequence encodes CASSEAVAKNIQYF.

The gene calls are TRBV4-2 and TRBJ2-7, with D possibly being TRBD2 (5 bases). Trimming left V 5 bases short and J 0 bases short, with 11 bases between. CDR3 length: 14 amino acids. The germline CDR1 and CDR2 sequences are LGHNA and YNFKEQ. In DNA form, the CDR3 reads TGTGCCAGCAGCGAGGGAACCAGCTCCTACGAGCAGTACTTC. This codes for CASSEGTSSYEQYF.

The chain is built from TRBV27 and TRBJ1-2; D uncertain. There are 14 residues in the CDR3. Trimming removed 5 bases from V and 1 base from J, with 11 bases in between. From germline, CDR1 is MNHEY and CDR2 SMNVEV (reference sequence). The CDR3: CASSPTRRNYGYTF. The CDR3 nucleotides are TGTGCCAGCAGTCCCACCAGGCGTAACTATGGCTACACCTTC.

The chain carries TRBV5-1 and TRBJ2-3; 8 bases are a match to TRBD2. V dropped 0 bases and J dropped 4; count of bases not matched to a gene: 7. The CDR3 loop spans 16 amino acids. From germline, CDR1 is SGHRS and CDR2 YFSETQ. CDR3 DNA: TGCGCCAGCAGCTTGGTTGGTAGCGGGGTTTCAGATACGCAGTATTTT. Protein: CASSLVGSGVSDTQYF.

The chain recombines TRBV19 with TRBJ2-2, with D possibly called TRBD1 or TRBD2 (6 bases each). Looked up from germline, CDR1 is LNHDA and CDR2 is SQIVND (reference sequence). The V gene lost 7 bases and the J gene lost 3 bases, with 12 bases spanning the gap. The CDR3 consists of 14 residues. Here the CDR3 reads CASTPGAYTGELFF. The CDR3, as DNA: TGTGCCAGTACCCCGGGGGCCTACACCGGGGAGCTGTTTTTT.

This clone was recorded once. In DNA, the CDR3 is TGTGCCAGCAGGGGACAGACTAGCAATCAGCCCCAGCATTTT. It codes for CASRGQTSNQPQHF. This chain links TRBV27 with TRBJ1-5; 7 nucleotides match TRBD1. The V gene end was trimmed by 6 bases and the J gene end by 0 bases; junction bases not matched to a gene: 2. Germline V gives CDR1 MNHEY, CDR2 SMNVEV (reference sequence). The CDR3 length is 14 residues.

This chain uses TRBV7-9 with TRBJ2-5; D assignment may be TRBD1 or TRBD2 (5 bases each). This CDR3 is 18 amino acids long. CDR1 is SEHNR and CDR2 is FQNEAQ in the germline V gene (reference sequence). V dropped 1 base and J dropped 5 bases, with 23 bases sitting between them. The chain's CDR3 is CASSLDNGAAIQEETQYF. In DNA form, the CDR3 reads TGTGCCAGCAGCTTAGATAACGGGGCGGCAATACAGGAGGAGACCCAGTACTTC.

The rearrangement links TRBV7-9 to TRBJ2-7; the match to TRBD2 covers 7 bases. V lost 0 bases and J lost 6; bases outside the gene matches: 2. The CDR3 runs 13 residues. CDR1 SEHNR and CDR2 FQNEAQ come from the germline V gene (reference sequence). DNA for the CDR3: TGTGCCAGCAGCTTAGCTGGGACTACCGAGCAGTACTTC. Amino acids: CASSLAGTTEQYF.

This sequence joins TRBV7-2 and TRBJ2-7, with TRBD1 matching 9 bases. The CDR3 length is 14 residues. The V segment lost 5 bases and the J segment 4 bases; nucleotides outside the gene matches: 6. CDR1 is SGHTA, CDR2 FQGNSA, per germline. The CDR3 nucleotides are TGTGCCAGCAGCCCAGGGACAGGGAGTTACGAGCAGTACTTC. It specifies CASSPGTGSYEQYF. The whole variable domain, filled in from reference TRBV7-2 and TRBJ2-7, reads GAGVSQSPSNKVTEKGKDVELRCDPISGHTALYWYRQSLGQGLEFLIYFQGNSAPDKSGLPSDRFSAERTGGSVSTLTIQRTQQEDSAVYLCASSPGTGSYEQYFGPGTRLTVT.

V gene TRBV19 combines with J gene TRBJ1-1, with 7 bases that match TRBD1. The V and J ends lost 9 bases and 2 bases, in that order; junction bases with no gene match: 12. CDR3 length equals 15 residues. Germline lookup yields CDR1 LNHDA and CDR2 SQIVND (reference sequence). CDR3: CASRTETGQNTEAFF. The CDR3, as DNA: TGTGCCAGCCGGACAGAGACAGGGCAAAACACTGAAGCTTTCTTT.

The rearrangement joins TRBV14 to TRBJ1-6; TRBD1 might be the D (5 bases). This CDR3 spans 14 amino acids. Trimming stripped 3 bases from V and 6 bases from J, with 9 bases between. From germline, CDR1 is SGHDN and CDR2 FVKESK. As DNA, the CDR3 is TGTGCCAGCAGCCAGGGACTGTTTAATTCACCCCTCCACTTT. Protein product: CASSQGLFNSPLHF. The whole variable domain, filled in from reference TRBV14 and TRBJ1-6, reads EAGVTQFPSHSVIEKGQTVTLRCDPISGHDNLYWYRRVMGKEIKFLLHFVKESKQDESGMPNNRFLAERTGGTYSTLKVQPAELEDSGVYFCASSQGLFNSPLHFGNGTRLTVT.

This clone came up a few times. The chain is built from TRBV7-2 and TRBJ2-5; TRBD1 is a possible D gene (7 bases). The V end was cut by 5 bases, the J end by 6 bases, with 16 bases between. The CDR3 consists of 14 residues. Germline lookup yields CDR1 SGHTA and CDR2 FQGNSA. The chain's CDR3 is CASSPGGGAQTQYF. In nucleotides, the CDR3 is TGTGCCAGCAGCCCTGGAGGGGGCGCCCAGACCCAGTACTTC.